This T cell receptor beta chain emerged from a study of response to subunit inactivated influenza vaccine (dated 2018 in TCRdb). For context, the study as a whole: Deep quantitative profiling of the T cell receptor repertoire was used in the study to follow responses to a trivalent subunit inactivated influenza vaccine. Overall study outcomes, separate from this receptor: The authors suggested that each seasonal influenza vaccination may recruit only a limited number of new T cells.

Receptor libraries were prepared by RT-PCR. The reads were generated on an Illumina HiSeq 2500. In-frame beta chains were kept once TCRdb had trimmed the public reads at Q25 with fastp and called clones with MiXCR. Under each unique CDR3 protein, matching rows form one entry showing the most common genes and DNA. Across this sample there are 280,000 or so distinct CDR3 sequences, with about a fifth seen only once. Together, the top ten hold roughly 10% of the sample. Worth noting for this clonotype: Its antigen is not yet known. Per-base qualities were not stored, and no clone one base away is much larger.

The source was PBMCs from blood, collected about 20 months after vaccination. This TCR was sampled from a man between 50 and 69 years old who received an inactivated influenza vaccine. Donor details come from another sample of the same person, matched by shared clones.

The CDR3 amino acid sequence is: CASSFGDGYTEAFF. The nucleotides are TGTGCCAGCAGCTTTGGGGATGGGTACACTGAAGCTTTCTTT. The rearranged chain carries TRBV5-4 and TRBJ1-1, with the identity of the D gene unclear. The CDR3 runs 14 residues from the cysteine to the phenylalanine. Only CDR3 DNA is held: 42 bases, read in frame from base 1. The germline V gene (reference sequence) sets CDR1 to SGHNT and CDR2 to YYREEE. A distance of 11 bases separates the germline ends of V and J, which lose 2 bases and 3 bases respectively.